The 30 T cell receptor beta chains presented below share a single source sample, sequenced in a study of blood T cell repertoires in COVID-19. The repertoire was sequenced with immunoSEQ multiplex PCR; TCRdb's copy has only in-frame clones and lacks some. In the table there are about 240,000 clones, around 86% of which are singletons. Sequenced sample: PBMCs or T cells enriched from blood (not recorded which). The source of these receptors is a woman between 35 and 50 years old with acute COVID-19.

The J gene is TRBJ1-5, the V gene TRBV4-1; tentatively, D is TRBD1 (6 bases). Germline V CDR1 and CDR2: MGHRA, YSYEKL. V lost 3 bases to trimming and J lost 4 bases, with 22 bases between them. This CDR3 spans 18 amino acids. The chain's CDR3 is CASSHAHTTGRRNQPQHF. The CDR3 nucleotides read TGCGCCAGCAGCCATGCGCATACTACAGGGAGACGAAATCAGCCCCAGCATTTT.

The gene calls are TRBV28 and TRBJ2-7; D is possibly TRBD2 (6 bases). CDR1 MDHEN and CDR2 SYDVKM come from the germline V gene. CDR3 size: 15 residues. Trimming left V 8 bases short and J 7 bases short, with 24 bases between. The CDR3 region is CASGASGLTLSEQYF. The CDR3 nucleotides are TGTGCCAGCGGCGCGAGCGGGCTCACCCTCTCGGAGCAGTACTTC.

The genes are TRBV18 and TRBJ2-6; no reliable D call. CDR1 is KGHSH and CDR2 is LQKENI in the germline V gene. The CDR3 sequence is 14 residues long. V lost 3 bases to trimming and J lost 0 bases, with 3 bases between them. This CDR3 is CASSPYSGANVLTF. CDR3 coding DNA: TGTGCCAGCTCACCCTACTCTGGGGCCAACGTCCTGACTTTC.

CDR3 amino acids: CASSLLGQGNQPQHF. CDR3 sequence (DNA): TGTGCCAGCAGTTTATTGGGACAGGGGAATCAGCCCCAGCATTTT. The gene calls are TRBV27 and TRBJ1-5, with TRBD1 matching 10 bases. This CDR3 region has 15 residues. V was clipped by 1 base and J by 4 bases; unmatched bases: 1. Germline CDR1 and CDR2: MNHEY and SMNVEV (reference sequence).

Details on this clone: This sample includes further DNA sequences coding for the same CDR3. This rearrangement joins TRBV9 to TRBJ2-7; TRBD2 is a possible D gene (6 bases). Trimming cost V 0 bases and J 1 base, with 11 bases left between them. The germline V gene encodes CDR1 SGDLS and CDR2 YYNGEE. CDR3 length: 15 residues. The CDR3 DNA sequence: TGTGCCAGCAGCGTAGGTAGTAGCGGTTCCTACGAGCAGTACTTC. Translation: CASSVGSSGSYEQYF.

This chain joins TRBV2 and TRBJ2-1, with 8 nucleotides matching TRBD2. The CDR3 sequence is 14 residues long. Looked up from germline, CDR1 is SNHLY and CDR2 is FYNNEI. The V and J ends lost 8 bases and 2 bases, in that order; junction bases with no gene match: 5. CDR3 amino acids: CASDSGTAYNEQFF. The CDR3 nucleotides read TGTGCCAGCGATAGCGGGACCGCCTACAATGAGCAGTTCTTC.

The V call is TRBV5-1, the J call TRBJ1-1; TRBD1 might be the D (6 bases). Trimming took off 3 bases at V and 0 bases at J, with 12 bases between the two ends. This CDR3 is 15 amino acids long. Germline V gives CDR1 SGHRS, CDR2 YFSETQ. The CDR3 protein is CASSSRGGMNTEAFF. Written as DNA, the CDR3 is TGCGCCAGCAGCTCCCGAGGGGGAATGAACACTGAAGCTTTCTTT.

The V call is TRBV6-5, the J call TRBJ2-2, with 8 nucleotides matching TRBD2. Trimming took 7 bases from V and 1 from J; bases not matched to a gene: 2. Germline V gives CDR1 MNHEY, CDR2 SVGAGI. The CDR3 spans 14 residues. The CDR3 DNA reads TGTGCCAGCATCCTAGCGGGGAACACCGGGGAGCTGTTTTTT. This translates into CASILAGNTGELFF.

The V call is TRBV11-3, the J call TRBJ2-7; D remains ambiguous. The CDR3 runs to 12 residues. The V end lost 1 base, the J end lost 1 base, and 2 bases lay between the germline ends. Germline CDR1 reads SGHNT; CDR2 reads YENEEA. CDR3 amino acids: CASSLASYEQYF. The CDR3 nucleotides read TGTGCCAGCAGCTTAGCTTCCTACGAGCAGTACTTC.

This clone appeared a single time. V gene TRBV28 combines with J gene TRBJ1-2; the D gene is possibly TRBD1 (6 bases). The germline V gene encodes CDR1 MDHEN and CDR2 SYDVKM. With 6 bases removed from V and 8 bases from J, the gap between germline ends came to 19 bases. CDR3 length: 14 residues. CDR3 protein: CASSEQQTGGGYTF. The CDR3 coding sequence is TGTGCCAGCAGCGAACAACAGACAGGCGGGGGCTACACCTTC.

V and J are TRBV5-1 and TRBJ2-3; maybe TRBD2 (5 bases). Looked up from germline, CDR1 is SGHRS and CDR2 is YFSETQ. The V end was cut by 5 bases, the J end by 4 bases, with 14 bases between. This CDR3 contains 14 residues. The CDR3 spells CASSWEIGADTQYF. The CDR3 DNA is TGCGCCAGCAGTTGGGAGATTGGGGCAGATACGCAGTATTTT.

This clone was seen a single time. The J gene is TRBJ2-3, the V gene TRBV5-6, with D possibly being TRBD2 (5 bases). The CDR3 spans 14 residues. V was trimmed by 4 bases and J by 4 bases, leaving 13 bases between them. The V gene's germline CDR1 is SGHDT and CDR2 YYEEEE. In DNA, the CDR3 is TGTGCCAGCAGCGTAGCGAGAGGACCAGATACGCAGTATTTT. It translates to CASSVARGPDTQYF.

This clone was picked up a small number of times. CDR3 DNA sequence: TGTGCCAGTAGTCTCAGGAAAGATAGCAATCAGCCCCAGCATTTT. This encodes CASSLRKDSNQPQHF. The chain employs TRBV19 and TRBJ1-5; no definite D call. Trimming cost V 5 bases and J 0 bases, with 11 bases left between them. The length of the CDR3 is 15 residues. The germline CDR1 and CDR2 sequences are LNHDA and SQIVND (reference sequence).

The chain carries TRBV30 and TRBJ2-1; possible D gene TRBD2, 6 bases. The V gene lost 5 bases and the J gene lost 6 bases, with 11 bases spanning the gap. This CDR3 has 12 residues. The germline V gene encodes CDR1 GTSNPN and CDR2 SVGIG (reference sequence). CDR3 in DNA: TGTGCCTGGTGGACTATTTTCAATGAGCAGTTCTTC. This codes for CAWWTIFNEQFF. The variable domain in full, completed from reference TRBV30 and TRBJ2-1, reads SQTIHQWPATLVQPVGSPLSLECTVEGTSNPNLYWYRQAAGRGLQLLFYSVGIGQISSEVPQNLSASRPQDRQFILSSKKLLLSDSGFYLCAWWTIFNEQFFGPGTRLTVL.

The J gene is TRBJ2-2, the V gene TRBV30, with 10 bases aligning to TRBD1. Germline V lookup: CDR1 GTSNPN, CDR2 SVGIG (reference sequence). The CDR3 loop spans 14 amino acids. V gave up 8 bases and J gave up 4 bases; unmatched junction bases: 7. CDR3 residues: CARRDRGFTGELFF. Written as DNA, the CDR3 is TGTGCCCGCCGGGACAGGGGATTCACCGGGGAGCTGTTTTTT.

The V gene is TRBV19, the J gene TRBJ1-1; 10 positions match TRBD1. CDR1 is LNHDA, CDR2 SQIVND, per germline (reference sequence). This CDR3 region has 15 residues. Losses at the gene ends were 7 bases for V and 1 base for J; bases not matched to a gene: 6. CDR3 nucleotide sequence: TGTGCCAGTACCGCCGGGACAGGGGAGAACACTGAAGCTTTCTTT. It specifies CASTAGTGENTEAFF.

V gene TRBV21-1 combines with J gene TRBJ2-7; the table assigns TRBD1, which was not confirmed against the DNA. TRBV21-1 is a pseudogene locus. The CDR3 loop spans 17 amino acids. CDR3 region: CASSKGRKGPARDEQYF. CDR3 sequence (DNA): TGTGCCAGCAGCAAAGGGAGAAAGGGGCCAGCAAGGGACGAGCAGTACTTC.

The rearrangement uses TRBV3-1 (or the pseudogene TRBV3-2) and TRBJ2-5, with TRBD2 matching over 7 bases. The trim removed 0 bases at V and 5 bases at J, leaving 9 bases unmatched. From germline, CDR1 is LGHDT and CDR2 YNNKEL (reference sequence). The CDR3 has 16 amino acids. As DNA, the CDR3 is TGTGCCAGCAGCCAAGATCAGAGGGAGGGATTGGAGACCCAGTACTTC. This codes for CASSQDQREGLETQYF.

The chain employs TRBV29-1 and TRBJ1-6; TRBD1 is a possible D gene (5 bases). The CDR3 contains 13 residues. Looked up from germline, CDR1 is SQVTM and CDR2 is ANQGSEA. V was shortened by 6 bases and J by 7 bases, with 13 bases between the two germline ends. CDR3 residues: CSVKDNQNSPLHF. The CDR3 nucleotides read TGCAGCGTAAAGGACAACCAAAATTCACCCCTCCACTTT.

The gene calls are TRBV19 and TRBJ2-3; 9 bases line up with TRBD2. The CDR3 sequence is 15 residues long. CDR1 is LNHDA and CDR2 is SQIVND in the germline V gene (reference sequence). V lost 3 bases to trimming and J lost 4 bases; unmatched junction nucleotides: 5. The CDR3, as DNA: TGTGCCAGTAGTATTAGCGGGAGTCGGTCAGATACGCAGTATTTT. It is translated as CASSISGSRSDTQYF.

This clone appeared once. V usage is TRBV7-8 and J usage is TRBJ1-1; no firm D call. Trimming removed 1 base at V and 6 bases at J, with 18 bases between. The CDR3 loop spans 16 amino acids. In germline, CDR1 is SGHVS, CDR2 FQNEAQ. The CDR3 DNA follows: TGTGCCAGCAGCTTAGGGGCCAGAAGTCTGGGTGCTGAAGCTTTCTTT. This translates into CASSLGARSLGAEAFF.

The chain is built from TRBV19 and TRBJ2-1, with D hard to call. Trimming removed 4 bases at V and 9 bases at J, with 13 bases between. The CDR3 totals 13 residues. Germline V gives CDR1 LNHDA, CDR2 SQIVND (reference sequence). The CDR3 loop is CASSTTEISEQFF. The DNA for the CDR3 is TGTGCCAGTAGTACAACAGAAATCAGTGAGCAGTTCTTC.

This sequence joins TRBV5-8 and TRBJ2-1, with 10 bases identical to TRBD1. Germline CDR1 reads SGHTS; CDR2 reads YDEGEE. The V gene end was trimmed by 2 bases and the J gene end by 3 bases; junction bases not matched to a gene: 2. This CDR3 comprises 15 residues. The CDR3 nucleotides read TGTGCCAGCAGCTTAGGGACAGGGGTCTACAATGAGCAGTTCTTC. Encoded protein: CASSLGTGVYNEQFF.

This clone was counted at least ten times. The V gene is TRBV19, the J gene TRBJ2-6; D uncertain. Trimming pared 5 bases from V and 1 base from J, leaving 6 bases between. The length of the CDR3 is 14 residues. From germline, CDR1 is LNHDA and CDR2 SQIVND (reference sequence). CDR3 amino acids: CASSPLSGANVLTF. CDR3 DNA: TGTGCCAGTAGTCCCCTTTCTGGGGCCAACGTCCTGACTTTC.

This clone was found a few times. CDR3 nucleotide sequence: TGTGCCAGCAAGGACAACATGAACACTGAAGCTTTCTTT. Protein product: CASKDNMNTEAFF. The chain has TRBV27 and TRBJ1-1, with D possibly TRBD1 on 5 matching bases. The length of the CDR3 is 13 residues. Trimming shortened V by 7 bases and J by 0 bases, and 9 bases separated the two germline ends. CDR1 MNHEY and CDR2 SMNVEV come from the germline V gene (reference sequence).

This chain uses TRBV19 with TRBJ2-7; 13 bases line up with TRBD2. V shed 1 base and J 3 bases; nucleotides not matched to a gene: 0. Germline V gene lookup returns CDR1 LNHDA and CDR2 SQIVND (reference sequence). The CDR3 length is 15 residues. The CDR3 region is CASSIGLAGGYEQYF. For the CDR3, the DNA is TGTGCCAGTAGTATAGGACTAGCGGGGGGCTACGAGCAGTACTTC.

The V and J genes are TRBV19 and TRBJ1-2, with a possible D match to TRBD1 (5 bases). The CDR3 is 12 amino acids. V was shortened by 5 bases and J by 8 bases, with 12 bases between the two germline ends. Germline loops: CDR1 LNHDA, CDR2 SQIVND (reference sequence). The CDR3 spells CASSYQGGGYTF. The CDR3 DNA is TGTGCCAGTAGTTATCAGGGAGGCGGCTACACCTTC.

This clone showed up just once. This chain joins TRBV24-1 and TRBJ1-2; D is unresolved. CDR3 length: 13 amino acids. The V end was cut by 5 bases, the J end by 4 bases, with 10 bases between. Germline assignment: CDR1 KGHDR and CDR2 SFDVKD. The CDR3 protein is CATSVEGSYGYTF. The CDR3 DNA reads TGTGCCACCAGTGTAGAGGGAAGCTATGGCTACACCTTC.

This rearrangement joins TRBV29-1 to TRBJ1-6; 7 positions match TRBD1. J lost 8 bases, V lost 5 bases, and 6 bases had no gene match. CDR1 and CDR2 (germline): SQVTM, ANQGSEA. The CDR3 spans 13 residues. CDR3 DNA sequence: TGCAGCGTTAAAGGGACAGCAGATTCACCCCTCCACTTT. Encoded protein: CSVKGTADSPLHF.

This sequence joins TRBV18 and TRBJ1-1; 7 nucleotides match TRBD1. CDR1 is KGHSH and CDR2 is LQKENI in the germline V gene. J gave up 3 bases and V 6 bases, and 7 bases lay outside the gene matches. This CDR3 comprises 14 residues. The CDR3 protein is CASSRQGSDTEAFF. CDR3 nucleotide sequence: TGTGCCAGCTCGCGACAGGGATCAGACACTGAAGCTTTCTTT.